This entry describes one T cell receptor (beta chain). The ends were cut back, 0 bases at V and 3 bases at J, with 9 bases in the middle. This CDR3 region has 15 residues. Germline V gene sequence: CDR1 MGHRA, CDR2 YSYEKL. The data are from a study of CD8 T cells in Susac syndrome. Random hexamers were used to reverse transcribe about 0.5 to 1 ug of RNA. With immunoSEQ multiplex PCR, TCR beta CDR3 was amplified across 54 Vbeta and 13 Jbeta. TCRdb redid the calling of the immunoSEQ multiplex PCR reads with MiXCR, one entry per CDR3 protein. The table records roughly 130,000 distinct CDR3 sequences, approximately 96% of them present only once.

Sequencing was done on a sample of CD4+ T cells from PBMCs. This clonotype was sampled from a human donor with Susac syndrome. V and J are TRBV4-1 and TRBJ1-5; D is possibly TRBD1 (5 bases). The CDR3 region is CASSQEARDNQPQHF. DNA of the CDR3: TGCGCCAGCAGCCAAGAAGCCAGGGACAATCAGCCCCAGCATTTT.